This T cell receptor beta chain was documented in a study of cytomegalovirus exposure and HLA in healthy donors. Findings of the study overall: Generally TCR sequences proved uncommon, though certain public TCRs appeared in numerous donors.

The PCR had 60 Vbeta and 13 Jbeta primers. Clones were sequenced by immunoSEQ multiplex PCR, and TCRdb holds only the in-frame ones, with some missing. This sample has some 120,000 clones, with 70% to 80% found just once. With V trimmed by 0 bases and J by 5 bases, 9 bases remained unmatched. CDR3 length: 16 amino acids. From germline, CDR1 is LGHNA and CDR2 YSLEER. Regarding this clone: No antigen is known for it.

Sequenced sample: PBMCs. This receptor was taken from a man in his fifties or sixties in good health and CMV-seronegative. The chain recombines TRBV4-3 with TRBJ1-1; 7 nucleotides match TRBD1. The CDR3 loop is CASSQDLRGPGTEAFF. CDR3 in DNA: TGCGCCAGCAGCCAAGATTTGAGGGGGCCTGGAACTGAAGCTTTCTTT.